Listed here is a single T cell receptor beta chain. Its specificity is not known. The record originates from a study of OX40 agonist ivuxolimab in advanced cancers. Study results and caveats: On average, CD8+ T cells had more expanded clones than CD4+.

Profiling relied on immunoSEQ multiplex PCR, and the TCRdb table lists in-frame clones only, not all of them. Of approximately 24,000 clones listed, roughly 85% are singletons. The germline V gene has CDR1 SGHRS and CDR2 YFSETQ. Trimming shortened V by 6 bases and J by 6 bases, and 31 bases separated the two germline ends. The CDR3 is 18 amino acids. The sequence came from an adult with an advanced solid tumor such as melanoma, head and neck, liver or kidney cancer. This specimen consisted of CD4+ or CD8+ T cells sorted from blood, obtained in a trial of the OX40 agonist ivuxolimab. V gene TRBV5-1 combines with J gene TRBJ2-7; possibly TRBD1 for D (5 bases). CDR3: CASKLAITPTSSQGEQYF. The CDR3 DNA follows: TGCGCCAGCAAATTAGCAATAACCCCAACGTCGTCGCAGGGCGAGCAGTACTTC.